This entry lists 13 T cell receptor beta chains sequenced from one sample in a study of naive and memory T cell subsets. Two oligonucleotides, mixed equimolar, formed the beta constant-region primer covering TRBC1 and TRBC2. TCRdb re-analysed the UMI-ligation and nested PCR reads in MiXCR, keeping a single row per CDR3 protein. This table holds some 150,000 distinct CDR3 sequences, about a sixth found once. What was sequenced was naive CD4+ T cells from blood. The source is a human donor in good health.

V usage is TRBV9 and J usage is TRBJ2-1; 8 bases match TRBD2. Germline assignment: CDR1 SGDLS and CDR2 YYNGEE. The CDR3 totals 16 residues. Trimming took 2 bases from V and 3 from J; bases not matched to a gene: 7. The CDR3 coding sequence is TGTGCCAGCAGCGTTCTCCTAAGCGGGAGCTACAATGAGCAGTTCTTC. Its protein is CASSVLLSGSYNEQFF.

The rearrangement joins TRBV20-1 to TRBJ2-5; D possibly corresponds to TRBD2 (7 bases). The V end was cut by 5 bases, the J end by 4 bases, with 14 bases between. The CDR3 spans 13 residues. CDR1 and CDR2 from the germline V gene are DFQATT and SNEGSKA (reference sequence). The CDR3 region has the DNA TGCAGTGCTGAGGAGGGGGGGCGAGAGACCCAGTACTTC. Translation gives CSAEEGGRETQYF.

V usage is TRBV28 and J usage is TRBJ2-1, with 10 nucleotides matching TRBD2. The V gene's germline CDR1 is MDHEN and CDR2 SYDVKM. Trimming removed 3 bases from V and 7 bases from J; junction bases left unmatched: 6. This CDR3 has 15 residues. The CDR3 reads CASSFIAGGKNEQFF. The DNA of the CDR3 is TGTGCCAGCAGTTTTATAGCGGGAGGTAAGAATGAGCAGTTCTTC.

The rearrangement uses TRBV6-5 and TRBJ2-7; TRBD1 agrees at 9 bases. J was trimmed by 1 base and V by 0 bases; bases with no gene match: 1. The CDR3 contains 15 residues. Germline lookup yields CDR1 MNHEY and CDR2 SVGAGI. CDR3 nucleotide sequence: TGTGCCAGCAGTTACTCTGGGACAGGGTCCTACGAGCAGTACTTC. Translated, it gives CASSYSGTGSYEQYF.

V gene TRBV20-1 combines with J gene TRBJ2-3; D uncertain. The CDR3 is 13 residues long. CDR1 DFQATT and CDR2 SNEGSKA come from the germline V gene (reference sequence). V gave up 6 bases and J gave up 2 bases, with 12 bases separating them. CDR3 sequence: CSAEHGDTDTQYF. CDR3 bases: TGCAGTGCCGAGCATGGAGACACAGATACGCAGTATTTT.

J is TRBJ2-2 and V is TRBV18; D might be TRBD1 or TRBD2, each matching 5 bases. The CDR3 is 16 residues long. The germline V and J ends were trimmed by 4 bases and 0 bases, with 12 bases remaining between them. The germline V gene has CDR1 KGHSH and CDR2 LQKENI. CDR3: CASSLRDGTNTGELFF. Written as DNA, the CDR3 is TGTGCCAGCTCACTCCGGGACGGGACGAACACCGGGGAGCTGTTTTTT.

The J gene is TRBJ1-5, the V gene TRBV4-1; 11 bases are shared with TRBD1. Germline assignment: CDR1 MGHRA and CDR2 YSYEKL. The V gene end was trimmed by 0 bases and the J gene end by 7 bases; junction bases not matched to a gene: 17. The CDR3 contains 20 residues. The CDR3 nucleotides are TGCGCCAGCAGCCAAGAAAGGGGACAGGGGGGGACACCTCGCGGCCAGCCCCAGCATTTT. This gives the protein CASSQERGQGGTPRGQPQHF.

CDR3 in DNA: TGTGCCAGCAGTGCCCGGACTAGCGGGAGGCGCGATACGCAGTATTTT. Protein: CASSARTSGRRDTQYF. The rearrangement uses TRBV6-5 and TRBJ2-3; 14 bases align to TRBD2. The CDR3 contains 16 residues. Germline-derived CDR1 and CDR2 are MNHEY and SVGAGI. Trimming took 5 bases from V and 6 from J; bases not matched to a gene: 7.

The chain joins TRBV6-4 to TRBJ2-7; TRBD2 might be the D (6 bases). The germline CDR1 and CDR2 sequences are MRHNA and SNTAGT. The V end was cut by 8 bases, the J end by 5 bases, with 13 bases between. The CDR3 has 12 residues. The CDR3 here is CASYGTPNEQYF. The DNA of the CDR3 is TGTGCCAGCTACGGGACTCCCAACGAGCAGTACTTC.

This clonotype was seen a handful of times. The V gene is TRBV6-6, the J gene TRBJ1-5, with a possible D match to TRBD1 (5 bases). The ends were cut back, 2 bases at V and 4 bases at J, with 12 bases in the middle. Germline V gene lookup returns CDR1 MNHNY and CDR2 SVGAGI (reference sequence). The length of the CDR3 is 15 residues. Here the CDR3 reads CASSYIGGNNQPQHF. Here the CDR3 DNA reads TGTGCCAGCAGTTACATCGGGGGGAATAATCAGCCCCAGCATTTT.

Regarding this clonotype: A much more abundant neighbour one base away suggests this may be a read error. The CDR3 DNA sequence: TGTGCCAGCGGCCTTGGAGGAGAGACCCAGTACTTC. This sequence encodes CASGLGGETQYF. This chain uses TRBV28 with TRBJ2-5; possibly TRBD2 for D (5 bases). CDR1 and CDR2 from the germline V gene are MDHEN and SYDVKM. CDR3 length equals 12 residues. Between the trimmed V and J ends, which lost 8 bases and 4 bases, there was a span of 11 bases.

The chain has TRBV25-1 and TRBJ2-7; unclear D gene. CDR1 is MGHDK and CDR2 is SYGVNS in the germline V gene. The CDR3 loop spans 12 amino acids. Trimming stripped 7 bases from V and 6 bases from J, with 13 bases between. In DNA form, the CDR3 reads TGTGCCAGCATGGTGTGGCTGGCCGAGCAGTACTTC. It specifies CASMVWLAEQYF.

The chain recombines TRBV11-2 with TRBJ2-7; possible D gene TRBD1, 6 bases. The CDR3 runs 14 residues. V gave up 2 bases and J gave up 4 bases, with 12 bases separating them. Germline V gene data show CDR1 as SGHAT and CDR2 as FQNNGV. The CDR3 sequence is CASSLQGLYYEQYF. In DNA form, the CDR3 reads TGTGCCAGCAGCTTACAGGGGCTCTATTACGAGCAGTACTTC.